This TCR beta chain appears in the sequencing data of a study of cytomegalovirus exposure and HLA in healthy donors. Findings of the study overall: Available immune exposure information was restricted to CMV serostatus only.

With 60 Vbeta and 13 Jbeta primers, the PCR was carried out. This table comes from immunoSEQ multiplex PCR, and its TCRdb copy is limited to in-frame clones, with some not included. The repertoire includes 100,000 to 150,000 clones, roughly four fifths of them detected once, and almost 6% sits in the top ten. About this clone: What it recognizes is unknown.

V lost 0 bases to trimming and J lost 2 bases; unmatched junction nucleotides: 4. Germline-derived CDR1 and CDR2 are SGHRS and YFSETQ. The CDR3 sequence is 15 residues long. The receptor comes from a woman in her thirties or forties in good health and CMV-seropositive. The chain combines TRBV5-1 with TRBJ1-2; 7 nucleotides align to TRBD1. The sample consisted of PBMCs. CDR3 DNA sequence: TGCGCCAGCAGCTTGGTCGCAGGGGGGAACTATGGCTACACCTTC. Amino acid sequence: CASSLVAGGNYGYTF.